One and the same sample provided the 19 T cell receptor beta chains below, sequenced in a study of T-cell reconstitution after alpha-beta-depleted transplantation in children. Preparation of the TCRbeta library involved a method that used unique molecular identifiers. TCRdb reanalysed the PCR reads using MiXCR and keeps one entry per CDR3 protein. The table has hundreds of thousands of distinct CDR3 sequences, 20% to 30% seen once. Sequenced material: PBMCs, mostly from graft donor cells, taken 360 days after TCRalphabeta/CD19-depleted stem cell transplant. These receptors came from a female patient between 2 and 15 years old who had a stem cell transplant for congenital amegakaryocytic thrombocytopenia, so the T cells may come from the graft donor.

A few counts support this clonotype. The CDR3 DNA reads TGTGCCAGCAGTGGAAGGACTAGCGGGAGATATGAGCAGTTCTTC. This sequence encodes CASSGRTSGRYEQFF. The rearrangement links TRBV6-2 or TRBV6-3 to TRBJ2-1; 13 bases are shared with TRBD2. V lost 5 bases and J lost 8; bases outside the gene matches: 6. Germline V gene sequence: CDR1 MNHEY, CDR2 SVGEGT. The CDR3 totals 15 residues.

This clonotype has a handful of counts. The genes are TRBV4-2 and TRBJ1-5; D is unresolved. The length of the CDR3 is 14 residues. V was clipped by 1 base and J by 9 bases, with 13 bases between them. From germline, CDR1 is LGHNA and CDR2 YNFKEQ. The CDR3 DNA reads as TGTGCCAGCAGCCAAGTTGAGAAGGACTCGCCCCAGCATTTT. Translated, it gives CASSQVEKDSPQHF.

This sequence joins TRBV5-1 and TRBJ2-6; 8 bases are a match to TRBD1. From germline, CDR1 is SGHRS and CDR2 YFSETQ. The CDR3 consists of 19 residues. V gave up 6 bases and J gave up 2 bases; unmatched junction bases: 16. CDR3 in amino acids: CASNPSSDRVVPGANVLTF. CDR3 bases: TGCGCCAGCAACCCTTCATCGGACAGGGTAGTCCCTGGGGCCAACGTCCTGACTTTC. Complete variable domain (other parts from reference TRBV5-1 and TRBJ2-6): KAGVTQTPRYLIKTRGQQVTLSCSPISGHRSVSWYQQTPGQGLQFLFEYFSETQRNKGNFPGRFSGRQFSNSRSEMNVSTLELGDSALYLCASNPSSDRVVPGANVLTFGAGSRLTVL.

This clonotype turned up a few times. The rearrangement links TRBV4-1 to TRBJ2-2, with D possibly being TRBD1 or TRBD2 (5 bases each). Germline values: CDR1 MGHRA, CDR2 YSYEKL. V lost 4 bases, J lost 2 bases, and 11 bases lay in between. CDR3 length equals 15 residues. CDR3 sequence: CASSRRDQNTGELFF. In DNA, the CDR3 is TGCGCCAGCAGCCGCCGGGACCAAAACACCGGGGAGCTGTTTTTT.

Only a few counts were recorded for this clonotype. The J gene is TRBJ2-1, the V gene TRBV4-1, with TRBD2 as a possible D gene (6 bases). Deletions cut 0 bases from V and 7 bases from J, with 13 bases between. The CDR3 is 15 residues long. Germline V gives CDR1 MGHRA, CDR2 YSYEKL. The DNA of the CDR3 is TGCGCCAGCAGCCAAGAGTCTAGCGTAAGGAATGAGCAGTTCTTC. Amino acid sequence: CASSQESSVRNEQFF.

The CDR3 bases are TGTGCCAGTAGTACATCAATCATGAAGCGGGACTTTGACGGGGAGCTGTTTTTT. Translating it yields CASSTSIMKRDFDGELFF. J is TRBJ2-2 and V is TRBV19; 7 bases line up with TRBD2. V gave up 4 bases and J gave up 7 bases; unmatched junction bases: 18. This CDR3 is built from 18 residues. CDR1 LNHDA and CDR2 SQIVND come from the germline V gene (reference sequence).

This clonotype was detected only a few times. CDR3 loop: CASSSLRGSTYTDTQYF. Written as DNA, the CDR3 is TGTGCCAGCAGTTCCCTCAGGGGGTCCACCTACACAGATACGCAGTATTTT. This chain connects TRBV12-3 or TRBV12-4 to TRBJ2-3; 7 nucleotides match TRBD1. This CDR3 comprises 17 residues. With V trimmed by 4 bases and J by 2 bases, 12 bases remained unmatched.

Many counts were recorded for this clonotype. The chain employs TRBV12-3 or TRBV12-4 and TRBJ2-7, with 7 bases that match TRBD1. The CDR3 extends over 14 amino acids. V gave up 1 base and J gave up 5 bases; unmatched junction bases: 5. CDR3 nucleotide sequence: TGTGCCAGCAGTTTAGGCAGGGGGTCCAACGAGCAGTACTTC. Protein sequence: CASSLGRGSNEQYF.

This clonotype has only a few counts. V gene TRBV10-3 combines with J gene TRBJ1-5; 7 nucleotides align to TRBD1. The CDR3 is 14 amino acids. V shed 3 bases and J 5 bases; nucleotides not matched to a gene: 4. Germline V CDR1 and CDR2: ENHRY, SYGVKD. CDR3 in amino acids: CAISEGTAYQPQHF. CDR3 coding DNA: TGTGCCATCAGTGAAGGGACAGCTTATCAGCCCCAGCATTTT.

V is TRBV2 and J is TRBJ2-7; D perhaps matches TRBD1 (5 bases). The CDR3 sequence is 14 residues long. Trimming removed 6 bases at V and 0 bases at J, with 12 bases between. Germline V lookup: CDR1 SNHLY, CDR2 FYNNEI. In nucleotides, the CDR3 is TGTGCCAGCAGGGAGTGGGGCAACTCCTACGAGCAGTACTTC. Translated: CASREWGNSYEQYF.

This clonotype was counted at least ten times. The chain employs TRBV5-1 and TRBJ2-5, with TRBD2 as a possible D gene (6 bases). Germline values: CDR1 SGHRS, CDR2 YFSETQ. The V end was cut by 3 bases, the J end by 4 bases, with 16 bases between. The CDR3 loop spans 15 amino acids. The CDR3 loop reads CASSSSDGSGETQYF. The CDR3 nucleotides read TGCGCCAGCAGCTCCTCTGACGGGAGTGGAGAGACCCAGTACTTC.

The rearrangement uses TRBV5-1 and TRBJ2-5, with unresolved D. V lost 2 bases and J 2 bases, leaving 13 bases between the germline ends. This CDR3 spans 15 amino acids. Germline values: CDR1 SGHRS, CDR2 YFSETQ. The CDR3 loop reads CASSFVRLVQETQYF. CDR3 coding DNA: TGCGCCAGCAGCTTTGTTCGACTTGTACAAGAGACCCAGTACTTC.

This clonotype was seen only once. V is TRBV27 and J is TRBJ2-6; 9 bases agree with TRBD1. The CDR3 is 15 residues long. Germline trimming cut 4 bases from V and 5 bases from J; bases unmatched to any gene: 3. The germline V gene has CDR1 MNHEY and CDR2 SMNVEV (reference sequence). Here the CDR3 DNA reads TGTGCCAGCAGTTGGGGACAGGGCTGGGCCAACGTCCTGACTTTC. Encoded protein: CASSWGQGWANVLTF. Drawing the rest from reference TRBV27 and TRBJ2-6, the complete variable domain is EAQVTQNPRYLITVTGKKLTVTCSQNMNHEYMSWYRQDPGLGLRQIYYSMNVEVTDKGDVPEGYKVSRKEKRNFPLILESPSPNQTSLYFCASSWGQGWANVLTFGAGSRLTVL.

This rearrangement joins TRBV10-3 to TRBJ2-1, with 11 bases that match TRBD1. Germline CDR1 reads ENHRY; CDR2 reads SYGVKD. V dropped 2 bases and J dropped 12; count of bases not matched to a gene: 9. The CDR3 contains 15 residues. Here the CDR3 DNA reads TGTGCCATCAGTGAGAACCGGGACAGGGGGTTGGGGCAGTTCTTC. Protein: CAISENRDRGLGQFF.

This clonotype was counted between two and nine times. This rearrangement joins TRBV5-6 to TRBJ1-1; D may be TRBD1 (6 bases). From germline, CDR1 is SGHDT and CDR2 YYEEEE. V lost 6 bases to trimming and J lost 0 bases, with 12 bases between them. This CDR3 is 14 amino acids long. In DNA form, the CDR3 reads TGTGCCAGCACCGAGACAGGCTTGAACACTGAAGCTTTCTTT. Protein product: CASTETGLNTEAFF. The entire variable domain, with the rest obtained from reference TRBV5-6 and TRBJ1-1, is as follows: DAGVTQSPTHLIKTRGQQVTLRCSPKSGHDTVSWYQQALGQGPQFIFQYYEEEERQRGNFPDRFSGHQFPNYSSELNVNALLLGDSALYLCASTETGLNTEAFFGQGTRLTVV.

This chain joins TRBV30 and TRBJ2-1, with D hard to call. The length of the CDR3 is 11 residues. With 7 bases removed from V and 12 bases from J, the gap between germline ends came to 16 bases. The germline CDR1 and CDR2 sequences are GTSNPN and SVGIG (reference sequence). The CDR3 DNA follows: TGTGCCTCAACCGATGGGGTAGGGCAGTTCTTC. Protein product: CASTDGVGQFF.

In DNA, the CDR3 is TGCGCCAGCAGCTTCGGGACTACCGACACCGGGGAGCTGTTTTTT. Its protein is CASSFGTTDTGELFF. This chain uses TRBV5-1 with TRBJ2-2; 7 bases align to TRBD2. V shed 2 bases, J shed 3 bases, and the junction held 4 bases outside the gene matches. The CDR3 contains 15 residues. Germline V gene data show CDR1 as SGHRS and CDR2 as YFSETQ.

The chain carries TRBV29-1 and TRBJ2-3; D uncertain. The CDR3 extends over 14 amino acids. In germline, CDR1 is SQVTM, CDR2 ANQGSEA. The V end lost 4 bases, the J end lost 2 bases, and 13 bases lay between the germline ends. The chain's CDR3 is CSVASIRLTDTQYF. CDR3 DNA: TGCAGCGTTGCTTCTATAAGGCTCACAGATACGCAGTATTTT.

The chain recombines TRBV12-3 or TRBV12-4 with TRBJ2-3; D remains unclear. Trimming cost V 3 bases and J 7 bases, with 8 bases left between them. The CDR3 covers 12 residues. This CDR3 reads CASSLVRNTQYF. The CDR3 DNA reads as TGTGCCAGCAGTTTGGTACGGAATACGCAGTATTTT.